The rows below give T cell receptor beta chains drawn from one sample of a study of Graves' ophthalmopathy and Graves' hyperthyroidism. One entry per CDR3 protein results from TCRdb running MiXCR on the multiplex PCR reads. Found here are roughly 410,000 distinct CDR3 sequences, about 16% of them singletons; the top ten hold about 7%. Sample: peripheral blood. The receptors were sampled from a woman aged 18-29 years with stable Graves' hyperthyroidism. Both conserved end residues are part of each CDR3. D genes are given only for firm matches. The size field is filled for only some rows; it gives once, few, many or a size class.

TRBD1 | TRBJ1-2 | few | TRBV6-1 | CASSPGTGGALFGYTF | TGTGCCAGCAGCCCCGGGACAGGGGGCGCTTTGTTTGGCTACACCTTC
- | TRBJ2-2 | - | TRBV28 | CASSSTDGLHYGELFF | TGTGCCAGCAGTTCCACAGACGGGCTTCATTACGGGGAGCTGTTTTTT
TRBD1 | TRBJ2-7 | many | TRBV11-3 | CASSSRQGMGEQYF | TGTGCCAGCAGCTCCCGACAGGGAATGGGGGAGCAGTACTTC
TRBD1 | TRBJ1-2 | many | TRBV6-1 | CASTRTGSNYGYTF | TGTGCCAGCACCCGGACAGGGAGCAACTATGGCTACACCTTC
- | TRBJ1-2 | many | TRBV12-3/TRBV12-4 | CASSRRQNYGYTF | TGTGCCAGCAGCCGGAGACAAAACTATGGCTACACCTTC
TRBD2 | TRBJ2-2 | - | TRBV11-2 | CASSPLRLAGDANTGELFF | TGTGCCAGCAGCCCCCTCCGGCTAGCGGGGGACGCGAACACCGGGGAGCTGTTTTTT
TRBD1 | TRBJ2-7 | many | TRBV2 | CVSSRTEGQGAHEQYF | TGTGTCAGCAGCAGGACTGAGGGACAGGGGGCGCACGAGCAGTACTTC
- | TRBJ2-2 | - | TRBV7-2 | CASSLLQGRTGELFF | TGTGCCAGCAGCTTACTACAGGGTCGGACCGGGGAGCTGTTTTTT
- | TRBJ2-7 | few | TRBV19 | CASSIMWGYEQYF | TGTGCCAGTAGTATAATGTGGGGCTACGAGCAGTACTTC
- | TRBJ1-2 | many | TRBV11-1 | CASSSLADIYGYTF | TGTGCCAGCAGCTCCCTCGCGGACATCTATGGCTACACCTTC
TRBD2 | TRBJ2-7 | - | TRBV6-1 | CASSERGTSGVYEQYF | TGTGCCAGCAGTGAACGAGGGACTAGCGGGGTCTACGAGCAGTACTTC
TRBD1 | TRBJ2-7 | few | TRBV9 | CASSVTGGAYEQYF | TGTGCCAGCAGCGTAACAGGGGGCGCCTACGAGCAGTACTTC
- | TRBJ2-2 | few | TRBV6-5 | CASSYYRYTGELFF | TGTGCCAGCAGTTACTATAGATACACCGGGGAGCTGTTTTTT
- | TRBJ1-2 | many | TRBV27 | CASSSGWTGIYTF | TGTGCCAGCTCCTCAGGGTGGACGGGGATCTACACCTTC
- | TRBJ2-5 | - | TRBV11-1 | CASTSHPLDGPQETQYF | TGTGCCAGCACCTCTCACCCCTTGGACGGTCCGCAAGAGACCCAGTACTTC
- | TRBJ2-5 | - | TRBV11-2 | CASSLVAARGTQYF | TGTGCCAGCAGCTTAGTCGCGGCACGAGGGACCCAGTACTTC
- | TRBJ1-1 | many | TRBV9 | CASSVENEDEAFF | TGTGCCAGCAGCGTGGAGAACGAGGATGAAGCTTTCTTT
TRBD1 | TRBJ1-1 | many | TRBV11-3 | CASSTWTGKRSEAFF | TGTGCCAGCAGCACCTGGACAGGGAAAAGATCTGAAGCTTTCTTT
- | TRBJ2-5 | many | TRBV6-2/TRBV6-3 | CASTLARQETYQETQYF | TGTGCCAGCACCCTCGCGCGACAGGAGACGTACCAAGAGACCCAGTACTTC
TRBD1 | TRBJ2-7 | - | TRBV9 | CASSVAGQGIYEQYF | TGTGCCAGCAGCGTAGCGGGACAGGGGATCTACGAGCAGTACTTC
- | TRBJ2-2 | many | TRBV12-3/TRBV12-4 | CASSPYMGTGELFF | TGTGCCAGCAGTCCTTACATGGGGACCGGGGAGCTGTTTTTT
- | TRBJ1-1 | many | TRBV4-2 | CASSQETNQYTEAFF | TGTGCCAGCAGCCAAGAAACCAACCAATACACTGAAGCTTTCTTT
- | TRBJ2-5 | many | TRBV6-5 | CASSYPSGSDLEETQYF | TGTGCCAGCAGTTACCCCTCTGGATCCGACCTCGAAGAGACCCAGTACTTC
- | TRBJ2-2 | many | TRBV29-1 | CSALGAIGGELFF | TGCAGCGCCCTAGGGGCCATCGGCGGGGAGCTGTTTTTT
- | TRBJ1-1 | many | TRBV20-1 | CSARESGGRGTEAFF | TGCAGTGCTAGAGAGTCCGGGGGGCGAGGCACTGAAGCTTTCTTT
TRBD1 | TRBJ1-5 | many | TRBV15 | CATSRDGGNRGDQPQHF | TGTGCCACCAGCAGAGATGGTGGGAACAGGGGCGATCAGCCCCAGCATTTT
- | TRBJ2-6 | - | TRBV10-3 | CAISELTGTQSLSGANVLTF | TGTGCCATCAGTGAGTTGACCGGGACACAGAGCCTCTCTGGGGCCAACGTCCTGACTTTC
TRBD1 | TRBJ1-6 | many | TRBV11-2 | CASSTGTVRNSPLHF | TGTGCCAGCAGCACCGGGACAGTGAGAAATTCACCCCTCCACTTT
- | TRBJ1-1 | - | TRBV15 | CATSRGPGQSEAFF | TGTGCCACCAGCAGGGGTCCCGGACAGTCTGAAGCTTTCTTT
- | TRBJ1-2 | many | TRBV6-2/TRBV6-3 | CASRPPLGAAIANYGYTF | TGTGCCAGCAGACCTCCCCTGGGGGCCGCGATAGCTAACTATGGCTACACCTTC
TRBD1 | TRBJ1-2 | many | TRBV6-5 | CASSYSGDRHGYTF | TGTGCCAGCAGTTACTCAGGGGACAGGCACGGCTACACCTTC
- | TRBJ2-5 | many | TRBV29-1 | CSDPTTEETQYF | TGCAGCGACCCAACGACAGAAGAGACCCAGTACTTC
TRBD2 | TRBJ2-2 | many | TRBV7-2 | CASSQTSGITGELFF | TGTGCCAGCAGCCAGACTAGCGGTATCACCGGGGAGCTGTTTTTT
- | TRBJ2-7 | many | TRBV6-1 | CASSPNPYYEQYF | TGTGCCAGCAGTCCGAACCCATACTACGAGCAGTACTTC
TRBD2 | TRBJ2-5 | many | TRBV4-1 | CASSQDGGTWETQYF | TGCGCCAGCAGCCAGGACGGGGGGACCTGGGAGACCCAGTACTTC
TRBD1 | TRBJ2-7 | many | TRBV19 | CASSGTGIYEQYF | TGTGCCAGTTCCGGGACAGGGATATACGAGCAGTACTTC
- | TRBJ2-4 | few | TRBV19 | CASTQENIQYF | TGTGCCAGTACACAGGAAAACATTCAGTACTTC
- | TRBJ2-7 | many | TRBV6-5 | CASSYRQGGGSEQYF | TGTGCCAGCAGTTACCGGCAGGGAGGTGGCTCGGAGCAGTACTTC
- | TRBJ2-7 | many | TRBV5-1 | CASSLRGEIYEQYF | TGCGCCAGCAGCTTGAGGGGTGAAATCTACGAGCAGTACTTC
TRBD2 | TRBJ2-2 | once | TRBV12-3/TRBV12-4 | CASNPLAVNIGELFF | TGTGCCAGCAACCCACTAGCGGTGAACATCGGGGAGCTGTTTTTT
TRBD1 | TRBJ1-1 | many | TRBV27 | CASSFRGGRVEAFF | TGTGCCAGCAGTTTTAGAGGGGGCAGGGTTGAAGCTTTCTTT
- | TRBJ2-4 | many | TRBV7-2 | CASTGQRARNIQYF | TGTGCCAGCACCGGACAGAGGGCGCGGAACATTCAGTACTTC
- | TRBJ2-2 | many | TRBV6-1 | CASKGAASVTGELFF | TGTGCCAGCAAGGGGGCCGCTAGCGTTACCGGGGAGCTGTTTTTT
- | TRBJ2-5 | many | TRBV7-2 | CASSLMYRDKETQYF | TGTGCCAGCAGCTTGATGTACAGGGATAAAGAGACCCAGTACTTC
- | TRBJ2-2 | few | TRBV6-2/TRBV6-3 | CASSLPGLANTGELFF | TGTGCCAGCAGTCTCCCGGGACTGGCGAACACCGGGGAGCTGTTTTTT
- | TRBJ2-6 | - | TRBV6-2/TRBV6-3 | CASSWDNSGANVLTF | TGTGCCAGCAGTTGGGACAACTCTGGGGCCAACGTCCTGACTTTC
TRBD2 | TRBJ2-2 | many | TRBV6-2/TRBV6-3 | CATHDRGLAGVNTGELFF | TGTGCCACACATGACAGGGGACTAGCGGGGGTCAACACCGGGGAGCTGTTTTTT
- | TRBJ2-2 | - | TRBV5-4 | CATLGGASNTGELFF | TGTGCCACCCTAGGGGGTGCCTCGAACACCGGGGAGCTGTTTTTT
- | TRBJ2-7 | many | TRBV7-2 | CASSLTANEQYF | TGTGCCAGCAGCCTAACTGCGAACGAGCAGTACTTC
- | TRBJ2-7 | many | TRBV5-6 | CASSLRSRMFYEQYF | TGTGCCAGCAGCTTGCGTAGCAGGATGTTCTACGAGCAGTACTTC
- | TRBJ1-1 | many | TRBV12-3/TRBV12-4 | CASRQFNTEAFF | TGTGCCAGCAGACAATTCAACACTGAAGCTTTCTTT
- | TRBJ1-1 | - | TRBV9 | CASTRGSDTIEAFF | TGTGCCAGCACCCGAGGGAGCGACACGATTGAAGCTTTCTTT
- | TRBJ1-2 | many | TRBV27 | CASSPRTRTAPNYGYTF | TGTGCCAGCAGTCCGAGGACTCGGACAGCGCCCAACTATGGCTACACCTTC
- | TRBJ1-1 | many | TRBV16 | CASSATDRIEAFF | TGTGCCAGCAGCGCTACGGACAGAATTGAAGCTTTCTTT
- | TRBJ1-1 | many | TRBV6-1 | CASSLYKNTEAFF | TGTGCCAGCAGCCTGTACAAGAACACTGAAGCTTTCTTT